A selection of T cell receptor beta chains follows, all from one sample in a study of patients and donors after allogeneic stem cell transplantation. TCRdb analysed the RT-PCR reads with MiXCR anew, one entry per CDR3 protein. The table has about a million distinct CDR3 sequences, around 17% seen once. The sample comprised blood, either unsorted or a sorted T cell fraction (not recorded which). These receptors came from a human donor who was either an allogeneic HSCT recipient or a stem cell or donor lymphocyte infusion donor (not recorded which). It is not recorded whose cells these are; they may come from a transplant donor. Both conserved end residues are part of each CDR3. Each record gives: CDR3 DNA, CDR3 protein, J gene, clone size, D gene, V gene. The D gene is left open where the match is weak. Clone size is shown for a subset of rows, as once, few, many or a class of expanded clone.

cdr3_nt: TGTGCCAGCACGGCCCGTGTCCTCTCGGGAAACACCATATATTTT; cdr3_aa: CASTARVLSGNTIYF; j_call: TRBJ1-3; clone_size: few; d_call: -; v_call: TRBV2
cdr3_nt: TGCAGTGCTAGAGCGACTACACCCTCCCGGGAGACCCAGTACTTC; cdr3_aa: CSARATTPSRETQYF; j_call: TRBJ2-5; clone_size: few; d_call: -; v_call: TRBV20-1
cdr3_nt: TGTGCCAGCATTCCAACGGGGGGTACTGAAGCTTTCTTT; cdr3_aa: CASIPTGGTEAFF; j_call: TRBJ1-1; clone_size: -; d_call: -; v_call: TRBV12-3/TRBV12-4
cdr3_nt: TGCAGTGCGACAGGGACCGACTATGGCTACACCTTC; cdr3_aa: CSATGTDYGYTF; j_call: TRBJ1-2; clone_size: few; d_call: TRBD1; v_call: TRBV20-1
cdr3_nt: TGCAGTGCTAGTCGGGACAGGGTGAAAACTAATGAAAAACTGTTTTTT; cdr3_aa: CSASRDRVKTNEKLFF; j_call: TRBJ1-4; clone_size: few; d_call: TRBD1; v_call: TRBV20-1
cdr3_nt: TGTGCCAGCAGCTTCAGGGACAGGGGGCAGGGTTCACCCCTCCACTTT; cdr3_aa: CASSFRDRGQGSPLHF; j_call: TRBJ1-6; clone_size: -; d_call: TRBD1; v_call: TRBV7-6
cdr3_nt: TGTGCCACCAGTGATTTGCGTAGTCCAGAGACCCAGTACTTC; cdr3_aa: CATSDLRSPETQYF; j_call: TRBJ2-5; clone_size: -; d_call: -; v_call: TRBV24-1
cdr3_nt: TGCAGTGCTAGCAGGCCCCTCGGGACCGGGGAGCTGTTTTTT; cdr3_aa: CSASRPLGTGELFF; j_call: TRBJ2-2; clone_size: few; d_call: -; v_call: TRBV20-1
cdr3_nt: TGTGCCAGCAGCCGAACCACAGGGGGTGACACCGGGGAGCTGTTTTTT; cdr3_aa: CASSRTTGGDTGELFF; j_call: TRBJ2-2; clone_size: -; d_call: TRBD1; v_call: TRBV11-3
cdr3_nt: TGCAGTGCTAGATTTAGACAGGGTACCCGGTCGGGTACGCAGTATTTT; cdr3_aa: CSARFRQGTRSGTQYF; j_call: TRBJ2-3; clone_size: few; d_call: TRBD1; v_call: TRBV20-1
cdr3_nt: TGTGCCAGCAGTTTTTCCCACACCGGGGAGCTGTTTTTT; cdr3_aa: CASSFSHTGELFF; j_call: TRBJ2-2; clone_size: -; d_call: -; v_call: TRBV12-3/TRBV12-4
cdr3_nt: TGTGCCACCAGTGATCCTCCCCCGAACACTGAAGCTTTCTTT; cdr3_aa: CATSDPPPNTEAFF; j_call: TRBJ1-1; clone_size: -; d_call: -; v_call: TRBV24-1
cdr3_nt: TGCGCCAGCAGCCGCCCAGGGGGCTCCTACGAGCAGTACTTC; cdr3_aa: CASSRPGGSYEQYF; j_call: TRBJ2-7; clone_size: -; d_call: TRBD1; v_call: TRBV4-1
cdr3_nt: TGCAGTGCTAGAGAAAGGGGAAATACGCAGTATTTT; cdr3_aa: CSARERGNTQYF; j_call: TRBJ2-3; clone_size: few; d_call: -; v_call: TRBV20-1
cdr3_nt: TGCAGTGCTGTTTCTTCTAGCGGGAGTGTTAATGAGCAGTTCTTC; cdr3_aa: CSAVSSSGSVNEQFF; j_call: TRBJ2-1; clone_size: -; d_call: TRBD2; v_call: TRBV20-1
cdr3_nt: TGTGCCAGCAGTTTGGAACTGGACAGGGCGGGTGAAGCTTTCTTT; cdr3_aa: CASSLELDRAGEAFF; j_call: TRBJ1-1; clone_size: few; d_call: TRBD1; v_call: TRBV12-3/TRBV12-4
cdr3_nt: TGCAGTGCTAGAAACAAGGCGGTACTAGTGAACACCGGGGAGCTGTTTTTT; cdr3_aa: CSARNKAVLVNTGELFF; j_call: TRBJ2-2; clone_size: few; d_call: -; v_call: TRBV20-1
cdr3_nt: TGTGCCACCAGCGATACAGGGGGACCGGGGTATTACGAGCAGTACTTC; cdr3_aa: CATSDTGGPGYYEQYF; j_call: TRBJ2-7; clone_size: few; d_call: TRBD1; v_call: TRBV24-1
cdr3_nt: TGTGCCAGCAGCCGGGAGTTTGAAGCTTTCTTT; cdr3_aa: CASSREFEAFF; j_call: TRBJ1-1; clone_size: few; d_call: -; v_call: TRBV3-1
cdr3_nt: TGTGCCAGCAGTCTCCGGGACAGGGGTGGCTATGGCTACACCTTC; cdr3_aa: CASSLRDRGGYGYTF; j_call: TRBJ1-2; clone_size: many; d_call: TRBD1; v_call: TRBV12-3/TRBV12-4
cdr3_nt: TGCGCCAGCAGCTTGGCTCTAGCTGCCTACGAGCAGTACTTC; cdr3_aa: CASSLALAAYEQYF; j_call: TRBJ2-7; clone_size: -; d_call: -; v_call: TRBV5-1
cdr3_nt: TGCAGTGCCGTCCGGCCCATTATGAACACTGAAGCTTTCTTT; cdr3_aa: CSAVRPIMNTEAFF; j_call: TRBJ1-1; clone_size: few; d_call: -; v_call: TRBV20-1
cdr3_nt: TGTGCCATCAGATCCGGGACAGGGACCTACGAGCAGTACTTC; cdr3_aa: CAIRSGTGTYEQYF; j_call: TRBJ2-7; clone_size: -; d_call: TRBD1; v_call: TRBV10-3
cdr3_nt: TGTGCCAGCAGTCCACAGGACAGGGTCGATGAGCAGTTCTTC; cdr3_aa: CASSPQDRVDEQFF; j_call: TRBJ2-1; clone_size: -; d_call: TRBD1; v_call: TRBV12-3/TRBV12-4
cdr3_nt: TGTGCCAGCAGTGAAGCGATGATCCAGCGGGGATACAATGAGCAGTTCTTC; cdr3_aa: CASSEAMIQRGYNEQFF; j_call: TRBJ2-1; clone_size: -; d_call: TRBD2; v_call: TRBV6-1
cdr3_nt: TGCGCCAGCAGCTTGTCTTCCCCCGGGGCTGAAAAACTGTTTTTT; cdr3_aa: CASSLSSPGAEKLFF; j_call: TRBJ1-4; clone_size: few; d_call: -; v_call: TRBV5-1
cdr3_nt: TGCAGTGCCAGCCCAGGACAGGGGTACACTGAAGCTTTCTTT; cdr3_aa: CSASPGQGYTEAFF; j_call: TRBJ1-1; clone_size: many; d_call: TRBD1; v_call: TRBV20-1
cdr3_nt: TGTGCCAGCAGCTTAAGCGGAGCCTACAATGAGCAGTTCTTC; cdr3_aa: CASSLSGAYNEQFF; j_call: TRBJ2-1; clone_size: many; d_call: -; v_call: TRBV27
cdr3_nt: TGTGCCAGCACCTCGAAGGGGCCCCTCTTCATGAACACTGAAGCTTTCTTT; cdr3_aa: CASTSKGPLFMNTEAFF; j_call: TRBJ1-1; clone_size: few; d_call: -; v_call: TRBV7-8
cdr3_nt: TGTGCCAGCAGTAGATCTAGCGGATCCAGCACAGATACGCAGTATTTT; cdr3_aa: CASSRSSGSSTDTQYF; j_call: TRBJ2-3; clone_size: -; d_call: TRBD2; v_call: TRBV6-1
cdr3_nt: TGCAGCGTTTGCCTGCGGCGATACAATGAGCAGTTCTTC; cdr3_aa: CSVCLRRYNEQFF; j_call: TRBJ2-1; clone_size: few; d_call: -; v_call: TRBV29-1
cdr3_nt: TGTGCCAGCAGCCAAGGCGAGGGATCGACGCAGTATTTT; cdr3_aa: CASSQGEGSTQYF; j_call: TRBJ2-3; clone_size: few; d_call: -; v_call: TRBV3-1
cdr3_nt: TGTGCCAGCAGTTCCTATTGGGCAATCTCCTACGAGCAGTACTTC; cdr3_aa: CASSSYWAISYEQYF; j_call: TRBJ2-7; clone_size: few; d_call: -; v_call: TRBV28
cdr3_nt: TGCGCCAGCAGCCCCCAGGGACAGGGTGGCTACAATGAGCAGTTCTTC; cdr3_aa: CASSPQGQGGYNEQFF; j_call: TRBJ2-1; clone_size: many; d_call: TRBD1; v_call: TRBV5-1
cdr3_nt: TGTGCCACCAGCGGGGCCGCAGGGCAAAAACTGTTTTTT; cdr3_aa: CATSGAAGQKLFF; j_call: TRBJ1-4; clone_size: few; d_call: -; v_call: TRBV15
cdr3_nt: TGTGCCAGCAGTCACGGGTCGCTGGACACTGAAGCTTTCTTT; cdr3_aa: CASSHGSLDTEAFF; j_call: TRBJ1-1; clone_size: -; d_call: -; v_call: TRBV12-3/TRBV12-4
cdr3_nt: TGTGCCATCAGCAGCCTGAGGGGGGTGGCAGATACGCAGTATTTT; cdr3_aa: CAISSLRGVADTQYF; j_call: TRBJ2-3; clone_size: few; d_call: -; v_call: TRBV10-3
cdr3_nt: TGTGCCAGCGGAGTCAACACGGGTGAGCAGTTCTTC; cdr3_aa: CASGVNTGEQFF; j_call: TRBJ2-1; clone_size: -; d_call: -; v_call: TRBV12-3/TRBV12-4
cdr3_nt: TGTGCCAGCAGCCAAGAGACAGGGAACACTGAAGCTTTCTTT; cdr3_aa: CASSQETGNTEAFF; j_call: TRBJ1-1; clone_size: many; d_call: -; v_call: TRBV4-3
cdr3_nt: TGTGCCACCAGTCGGGGAAGTGGCTCCTACAATGAGCAGTTCTTC; cdr3_aa: CATSRGSGSYNEQFF; j_call: TRBJ2-1; clone_size: few; d_call: -; v_call: TRBV24-1
cdr3_nt: TGTGCCAGCAGCGACCCTTGGACAGCTCAGAATGAAAAACTGTTTTTT; cdr3_aa: CASSDPWTAQNEKLFF; j_call: TRBJ1-4; clone_size: few; d_call: -; v_call: TRBV7-2
cdr3_nt: TGTGCCAGCGAGAGTGGGGCCATGAACACTGAAGCTTTCTTT; cdr3_aa: CASESGAMNTEAFF; j_call: TRBJ1-1; clone_size: -; d_call: -; v_call: TRBV6-1
cdr3_nt: TGTGCCAGCAGCCAAATGCGGGGGGCGGACACCATATATTTT; cdr3_aa: CASSQMRGADTIYF; j_call: TRBJ1-3; clone_size: few; d_call: -; v_call: TRBV3-1
cdr3_nt: TGCAGTGCTGAGAATCCACAGGGTGTGAGCTATGGCTACACCTTC; cdr3_aa: CSAENPQGVSYGYTF; j_call: TRBJ1-2; clone_size: -; d_call: -; v_call: TRBV20-1
cdr3_nt: TGTGCCAGCAGTTTAGAAACTAGCGGGAGAGCAGATACGCAGTATTTT; cdr3_aa: CASSLETSGRADTQYF; j_call: TRBJ2-3; clone_size: -; d_call: TRBD2; v_call: TRBV12-3/TRBV12-4
cdr3_nt: TGTGCCAGCAGCCAATTTCACCTCCAGGGCGGCGAGCAGTACTTC; cdr3_aa: CASSQFHLQGGEQYF; j_call: TRBJ2-7; clone_size: -; d_call: -; v_call: TRBV12-3/TRBV12-4
cdr3_nt: TGTGCCAGCAGCCAAGGGTCAGGGGACAGATACTTCCCAGAGACCCAGTACTTC; cdr3_aa: CASSQGSGDRYFPETQYF; j_call: TRBJ2-5; clone_size: once; d_call: TRBD1; v_call: TRBV3-1
cdr3_nt: TGTGCCAGCAGCTCAATCGGGAGGGGACAGCCCCAGCATTTT; cdr3_aa: CASSSIGRGQPQHF; j_call: TRBJ1-5; clone_size: few; d_call: -; v_call: TRBV7-2